The rows below give T cell receptor beta chains drawn from one sample of a study of blood T cell repertoires in COVID-19. Assay used: immunoSEQ multiplex PCR; TCRdb lists only in-frame clones, some missing. The table records around 250,000 clones, more than 75% of them present only once. Sequencing was carried out using PBMCs or T cells enriched from blood (not recorded which). These receptors came from a woman between 50 and 59 years old who had recovered from COVID-19. Each CDR3 is given with its conserved first and last residue. The order of the fields is CDR3 length, clone size, J gene, V gene, D gene, CDR3 DNA, CDR3 protein. D genes are given only for firm matches. Only part of the rows carry a size: once, few, many, or a class if the clone is expanded.

CDR3 length: 15; clone size: NA; J gene: TRBJ1-2; V gene: TRBV7-9; D gene: NA; CDR3 DNA: TGTGCCAGCAGCGTCCTACAGGGAGCTAACTATGGCTACACCTTC; CDR3 protein: CASSVLQGANYGYTF
CDR3 length: 15; clone size: NA; J gene: TRBJ1-5; V gene: TRBV2; D gene: NA; CDR3 DNA: TGTGCCAGCAGTGAAAGGGGGGGACAAAATCAGCCCCAGCATTTT; CDR3 protein: CASSERGGQNQPQHF
CDR3 length: 16; clone size: NA; J gene: TRBJ2-3; V gene: TRBV7-8; D gene: TRBD2; CDR3 DNA: TGTGCCAGCAGCTCAACCGGGACTACGGGCACAGATACGCAGTATTTT; CDR3 protein: CASSSTGTTGTDTQYF
CDR3 length: 13; clone size: NA; J gene: TRBJ2-7; V gene: TRBV30; D gene: NA; CDR3 DNA: TGTGCCTGGAGTGAGGGAGCCAGCTACGAGCAGTACTTC; CDR3 protein: CAWSEGASYEQYF
CDR3 length: 10; clone size: NA; J gene: TRBJ2-3; V gene: TRBV2; D gene: NA; CDR3 DNA: TGTGCCTCAAGTAGAGATACGCAGTATTTT; CDR3 protein: CASSRDTQYF
CDR3 length: 14; clone size: NA; J gene: TRBJ1-1; V gene: TRBV7-2; D gene: NA; CDR3 DNA: TGTGCCAGCAGCTTAGCGCGTGACAGCACTGAAGCTTTCTTT; CDR3 protein: CASSLARDSTEAFF
CDR3 length: 15; clone size: NA; J gene: TRBJ1-1; V gene: TRBV19; D gene: NA; CDR3 DNA: TGTGCCAGTACTTCTATTGGGGGGACGAACACTGAAGCTTTCTTT; CDR3 protein: CASTSIGGTNTEAFF
CDR3 length: 18; clone size: NA; J gene: TRBJ2-1; V gene: TRBV28; D gene: TRBD2; CDR3 DNA: TGTGCCAGCAGCTTGATCCAGAAGATGCTAGCGGGAGCCAATGAGCAGTTCTTC; CDR3 protein: CASSLIQKMLAGANEQFF
CDR3 length: 17; clone size: NA; J gene: TRBJ1-1; V gene: TRBV6-1; D gene: NA; CDR3 DNA: TGTGCCAGCAGTGACTGGCCAGGCTCGGGATCAAACACTGAAGCTTTCTTT; CDR3 protein: CASSDWPGSGSNTEAFF
CDR3 length: 16; clone size: NA; J gene: TRBJ2-1; V gene: TRBV9; D gene: NA; CDR3 DNA: TGTGCCAGCAGCCACCGGTTAGGGGGAGAGCCAGGTGAGCAGTTCTTC; CDR3 protein: CASSHRLGGEPGEQFF
CDR3 length: 15; clone size: NA; J gene: TRBJ1-4; V gene: TRBV5-8; D gene: NA; CDR3 DNA: TGTGCCAGCAGCTTGGGGGACACAACCGTAAGAGAACTGTTTTTT; CDR3 protein: CASSLGDTTVRELFF
CDR3 length: 20; clone size: NA; J gene: TRBJ2-1; V gene: TRBV6-2/TRBV6-3; D gene: TRBD2; CDR3 DNA: TGTGCCAGCAGTTACCCCCGCTCAGTTCTACTAGCGGAGGGGGTCCATGAGCAGTTCTTC; CDR3 protein: CASSYPRSVLLAEGVHEQFF
CDR3 length: 13; clone size: NA; J gene: TRBJ1-5; V gene: TRBV28; D gene: NA; CDR3 DNA: TGTGCCAGCAGGGAGGGAGGGTATCAGCCCCAGCATTTT; CDR3 protein: CASREGGYQPQHF
CDR3 length: 15; clone size: NA; J gene: TRBJ2-7; V gene: TRBV3-1/TRBV3-2; D gene: TRBD2; CDR3 DNA: TGTGCCAGCAGCCGAGTAGCGGGAGGCCAGGGAGAGCAGTACTTC; CDR3 protein: CASSRVAGGQGEQYF
CDR3 length: 16; clone size: NA; J gene: TRBJ2-2; V gene: TRBV2; D gene: NA; CDR3 DNA: TGTGCCAGCGTAAGGGATACGGGAGCAGGCACCGGGGAGCTGTTTTTT; CDR3 protein: CASVRDTGAGTGELFF
CDR3 length: 16; clone size: NA; J gene: TRBJ2-5; V gene: TRBV4-1; D gene: TRBD2; CDR3 DNA: TGCGCCAGCAGCCGCGGGAGGTCTCTGTACCAAGAGACCCAGTACTTC; CDR3 protein: CASSRGRSLYQETQYF
CDR3 length: 14; clone size: NA; J gene: TRBJ1-1; V gene: TRBV9; D gene: NA; CDR3 DNA: TGTGCCAGCAGCGAGACAGGTGCGAACACTGAAGCTTTCTTT; CDR3 protein: CASSETGANTEAFF
CDR3 length: 15; clone size: NA; J gene: TRBJ2-5; V gene: TRBV7-9; D gene: TRBD2; CDR3 DNA: TGTGCCAGCAGAAGCCGGACTAGCGGGGCGGAGACCCAGTACTTC; CDR3 protein: CASRSRTSGAETQYF
CDR3 length: 12; clone size: NA; J gene: TRBJ1-1; V gene: TRBV11-2; D gene: NA; CDR3 DNA: TGTGCCAGCAGCTTAACGGGCACTGAAGCTTTCTTT; CDR3 protein: CASSLTGTEAFF
CDR3 length: 16; clone size: few; J gene: TRBJ2-7; V gene: TRBV11-2; D gene: TRBD2; CDR3 DNA: TGTGCCAGCAGCTCGGGGGGACTAGCGGGAGTACACGAGCAGTACTTC; CDR3 protein: CASSSGGLAGVHEQYF
CDR3 length: 15; clone size: once; J gene: TRBJ2-1; V gene: TRBV10-3; D gene: NA; CDR3 DNA: TGTGCCATCAGAGCTGGACAGACCCCCTACAATGAGCAGTTCTTC; CDR3 protein: CAIRAGQTPYNEQFF
CDR3 length: 12; clone size: once; J gene: TRBJ1-2; V gene: TRBV14; D gene: NA; CDR3 DNA: TGTGCCAGCAGCCAATCTTCCTATGGCTACACCTTC; CDR3 protein: CASSQSSYGYTF
CDR3 length: 14; clone size: NA; J gene: TRBJ2-7; V gene: TRBV18; D gene: TRBD2; CDR3 DNA: TGTGCCAGCTCACCACCGGGACTAACCTACGAGCAGTACTTC; CDR3 protein: CASSPPGLTYEQYF
CDR3 length: 18; clone size: NA; J gene: TRBJ2-3; V gene: TRBV4-1; D gene: TRBD2; CDR3 DNA: TGCGCCAGCAGCAAAGAACCGGGACTAGTCATATTGGGAGATACGCAGTATTTT; CDR3 protein: CASSKEPGLVILGDTQYF
CDR3 length: 16; clone size: NA; J gene: TRBJ2-1; V gene: TRBV4-2; D gene: TRBD2; CDR3 DNA: TGTGCCAGCAGCCCCCTGGCTAGCGGATCCTACAATGAGCAGTTCTTC; CDR3 protein: CASSPLASGSYNEQFF
CDR3 length: 12; clone size: few; J gene: TRBJ1-3; V gene: TRBV18; D gene: NA; CDR3 DNA: TGTGCCAGCGCGGGTACTGGAAACACCATATATTTT; CDR3 protein: CASAGTGNTIYF
CDR3 length: 15; clone size: NA; J gene: TRBJ2-1; V gene: TRBV7-2; D gene: NA; CDR3 DNA: TGTGCCAGCCGATTGATGGGGCCAACCTACAATGAGCAGTTCTTC; CDR3 protein: CASRLMGPTYNEQFF